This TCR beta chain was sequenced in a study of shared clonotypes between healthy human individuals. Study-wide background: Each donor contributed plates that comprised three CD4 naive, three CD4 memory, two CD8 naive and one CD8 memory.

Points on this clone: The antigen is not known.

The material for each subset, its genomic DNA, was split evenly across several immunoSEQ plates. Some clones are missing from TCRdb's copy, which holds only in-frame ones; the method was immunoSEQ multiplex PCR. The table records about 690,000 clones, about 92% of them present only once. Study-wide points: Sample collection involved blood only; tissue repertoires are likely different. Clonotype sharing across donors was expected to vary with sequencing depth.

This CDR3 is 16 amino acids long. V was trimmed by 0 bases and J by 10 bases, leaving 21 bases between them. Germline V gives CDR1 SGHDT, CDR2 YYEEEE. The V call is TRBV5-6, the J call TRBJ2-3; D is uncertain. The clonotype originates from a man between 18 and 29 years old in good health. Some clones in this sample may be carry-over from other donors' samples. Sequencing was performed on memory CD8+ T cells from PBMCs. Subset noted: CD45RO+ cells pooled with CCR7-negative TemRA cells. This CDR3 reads CASSLGYFAFTPPQYF. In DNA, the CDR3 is TGTGCCAGCAGCTTGGGGTACTTCGCTTTCACTCCGCCGCAGTATTTT.